Shown below are 8 T cell receptor beta chains from a single sample sequenced in a study of blood T cell repertoires in COVID-19. Measured with immunoSEQ multiplex PCR; TCRdb has only the in-frame clones, and not every one. The data show about 58,000 clones, 70% to 90% seen once. The sequenced material came from peripheral blood. These receptors were obtained from a woman aged 70-85 years with active COVID-19.

The chain carries TRBV4-1 and TRBJ1-5; TRBD1 aligns across 8 bases. The CDR3 spans 16 residues. V was pared by 2 bases and J by 5 bases, with 8 bases of the junction left unmatched. Per germline, CDR1 MGHRA and CDR2 YSYEKL. The CDR3 protein is CASSQQSGGADQPQHF. The CDR3 DNA sequence: TGCGCCAGCAGCCAACAATCAGGGGGCGCCGATCAGCCCCAGCATTTT.

The CDR3 DNA reads TGTGCCAGCAGCGCCTATATTTATAGCAATCAGCCCCAGCATTTT. This encodes CASSAYIYSNQPQHF. This sequence joins TRBV5-5 and TRBJ1-5; D gene uncertain. Between the trimmed V and J ends, which lost 4 bases and 0 bases, there was a span of 11 bases. The germline CDR1 and CDR2 sequences are SGHKS and YYEKEE (reference sequence). The CDR3 sequence is 15 residues long.

The chain has TRBV5-6 and TRBJ2-3; 7 bases match TRBD2. This CDR3 is 16 amino acids long. Germline CDR1 is SGHDT and CDR2 is YYEEEE. V lost 2 bases to trimming and J lost 0 bases; unmatched junction nucleotides: 6. CDR3 amino acids: CASSLDTSASTDTQYF. CDR3 DNA: TGTGCCAGCAGCTTAGATACTAGCGCTAGCACAGATACGCAGTATTTT. The full variable domain, completed using reference TRBV5-6 and TRBJ2-3, is DAGVTQSPTHLIKTRGQQVTLRCSPKSGHDTVSWYQQALGQGPQFIFQYYEEEERQRGNFPDRFSGHQFPNYSSELNVNALLLGDSALYLCASSLDTSASTDTQYFGPGTRLTVL.

The genes are TRBV5-6 and TRBJ2-7; D is possibly TRBD1 (5 bases). With 0 bases removed from V and 7 bases from J, the gap between germline ends came to 5 bases. In germline, CDR1 is SGHDT, CDR2 YYEEEE. This CDR3 region has 11 residues. CDR3: CASSLEGEQYF. As DNA, the CDR3 is TGTGCCAGCAGCTTGGAGGGGGAGCAGTACTTC.

The J gene is TRBJ1-3, the V gene TRBV18; TRBD1 might be the D (5 bases). Trimming cost V 0 bases and J 3 bases, with 6 bases left between them. Per germline, CDR1 KGHSH and CDR2 LQKENI. This CDR3 contains 14 residues. Here the CDR3 reads CASSPPGDGNTIYF. The DNA of the CDR3 is TGTGCCAGCTCACCACCAGGGGATGGAAACACCATATATTTT.

This clone was observed a handful of times. The rearrangement uses TRBV15 and TRBJ1-1; 7 bases line up with TRBD1. This CDR3 has 14 amino acids. Germline trimming cut 0 bases from V and 4 bases from J; bases unmatched to any gene: 2. Germline V gene data show CDR1 as LNHNV and CDR2 as YYDKDF (reference sequence). The CDR3 region is CATSRDRQGTEAFF. The CDR3 nucleotides are TGTGCCACCAGCAGAGACCGACAGGGCACTGAAGCTTTCTTT.

V and J are TRBV2 and TRBJ1-6, with 11 bases fitting TRBD1. The V and J ends lost 6 bases and 8 bases, in that order; junction bases with no gene match: 6. The germline gives CDR1 SNHLY, CDR2 FYNNEI. The CDR3 contains 15 residues. In DNA, the CDR3 is TGTGCCAGCAGGGGTCGGACAGGGGGCGATTCACCCCTCCACTTT. Residues: CASRGRTGGDSPLHF.

The chain uses TRBV4-2 and TRBJ2-3; TRBD2 matches at 11 bases. With V trimmed by 3 bases and J by 5 bases, 7 bases remained unmatched. The CDR3 consists of 16 residues. Germline V CDR1 and CDR2: LGHNA, YNFKEQ. CDR3 region: CASSQTTSGTRDTQYF. CDR3 sequence (DNA): TGTGCCAGCAGCCAGACGACTAGCGGGACTAGAGATACGCAGTATTTT.